These 5 T cell receptor beta chains were all obtained from the same sample, sequenced in a study of breast tumors, draining lymph nodes, adjacent tissues. The lymph nodes were axillary draining lymph nodes from breast cancer patients. TCRdb ran MiXCR on the multiplex PCR reads and lists one entry per CDR3 protein. This table holds about 300,000 distinct CDR3 sequences, around 30% found once. Sequencing was performed on axillary lymph node tissue. The receptors were sampled from a female donor with breast cancer. Some clones in this sample may be carry-over from other donors' samples.

J is TRBJ1-1 and V is TRBV12-3 or TRBV12-4, with 9 bases identical to TRBD1. The CDR3 covers 16 residues. The V gene end was trimmed by 6 bases and the J gene end by 1 base; junction bases not matched to a gene: 9. For the CDR3, the DNA is TGTGCCAGCAGGCCTACAGGGGGCTTCGGGAACACTGAAGCTTTCTTT. The encoded protein is CASRPTGGFGNTEAFF.

Comments on this clonotype: With a much larger clone just one base away, this may be a read error. The chain employs TRBV5-1 and TRBJ2-7, with 7 bases matching TRBD2. Germline-derived CDR1 and CDR2 are SGHRS and YFSETQ. The CDR3 consists of 14 residues. CDR3 nucleotide sequence: TGTGCCAGCAGCGGGGAGCGGGTGAGGAACGAGCAGTACTTC. Protein product: CASSGERVRNEQYF.

The chain combines TRBV5-4 with TRBJ2-3; 7 positions match TRBD1. This CDR3 spans 18 amino acids. Germline CDR1 reads SGHNT; CDR2 reads YYREEE (reference sequence). V shed 2 bases, J shed 0 bases, and the junction held 12 bases outside the gene matches. The chain's CDR3 is CASSFRDSGSRSTDTQYF. CDR3 in DNA: TGTGCCAGCAGCTTCCGGGACAGTGGGAGTCGGAGCACAGATACGCAGTATTTT.

The sample holds many counts of this clonotype. V usage is TRBV20-1 and J usage is TRBJ2-2, with a tentative D call TRBD2 (5 bases). V lost 0 bases and J 0 bases, leaving 11 bases between the germline ends. CDR3 length: 16 amino acids. Germline V gene sequence: CDR1 DFQATT, CDR2 SNEGSKA (reference sequence). CDR3 protein: CSARDMRVPNTGELFF. The DNA for the CDR3 is TGCAGTGCTAGAGATATGCGGGTCCCGAACACCGGGGAGCTGTTTTTT.

This clonotype has a count of ten or more. The chain couples TRBV14 to TRBJ2-7; 11 bases are a match to TRBD1. This CDR3 is 15 amino acids long. Germline V gene data show CDR1 as SGHDN and CDR2 as FVKESK. J was trimmed by 5 bases and V by 1 base; bases with no gene match: 4. In DNA form, the CDR3 reads TGTGCCAGCAGCCAAGCCGGGACAGGGGGAAACGAGCAGTACTTC. Amino acids: CASSQAGTGGNEQYF.